Sequencing of this T cell receptor beta chain was carried out in a study of blood T cell repertoires in COVID-19. Sequencing used immunoSEQ multiplex PCR; TCRdb keeps in-frame clones, though not all of them. In the table there are about 75,000 clones, 79% of which are singletons. The CDR3 consists of 17 residues. The J segment lost 0 bases and the V segment lost 1 base, leaving 6 bases of the junction unmatched. The germline CDR1 and CDR2 sequences are SGHRS and YFSETQ. V gene TRBV5-1 combines with J gene TRBJ2-3; TRBD2 aligns across 9 bases. Sequenced: peripheral blood. This TCR came from a woman of 80 years or more with active or convalescent COVID-19. The CDR3 protein is CASSLWGGGASTDTQYF. The CDR3, as DNA: TGCGCCAGCAGCTTGTGGGGCGGGGGGGCAAGCACAGATACGCAGTATTTT.